This TCR beta chain was sequenced for a study of OX40 agonist ivuxolimab in advanced cancers. Study-wide background: Enrollees could have had prior anti-PD-1, anti-PD-L1 or anti-CTLA-4 therapy, which approximately 40% had received. Study outcomes and limitations: CD4+ and CD8+ blood T cells expanded clonally by week 6 at 0.1 to 3.0 mg/kg.

Comments on this clone: Antigen unknown.

TCRdb's copy holds only in-frame clones and misses some; the assay was immunoSEQ multiplex PCR. In the table there are some 62,000 clones, about 89% of which are singletons. Germline V gene data show CDR1 as SGHTS and CDR2 as YDEGEE. V gave up 5 bases and J gave up 9 bases; unmatched junction bases: 11. The length of the CDR3 is 14 residues. This TCR was recovered from an adult with an advanced solid tumor such as melanoma, head and neck, liver or kidney cancer. The sequencing here drew on CD4+ or CD8+ T cells sorted from blood, taken in a trial of the OX40 agonist ivuxolimab. The chain is built from TRBV5-8 and TRBJ1-5, with 7 bases lining up with TRBD1. The CDR3 region is CASRGDRALRPQHF. The CDR3 DNA reads as TGTGCCAGCAGGGGTGACAGGGCGCTACGGCCCCAGCATTTT.